This T cell receptor (beta chain) comes out of a study of radiotherapy plus CTLA-4 blockade in lung cancer. Study observations and caveats: Once radiotherapy plus ipilimumab had been given, TCR clones derived from tumor expanded in blood.

Participants had chemo-refractory metastatic non-small-cell lung cancer and were treated with focal radiation plus ipilimumab CTLA-4 blockade. The CDR3 has 16 amino acids. The germline CDR1 and CDR2 sequences are SGHTA and FQGNSA. The V gene lost 6 bases and the J gene lost 4 bases, with 19 bases spanning the gap. Some clones are missing from TCRdb's copy, which holds only in-frame ones; the method was immunoSEQ multiplex PCR. Of 57,000 or so clones listed, about 72% are singletons. This clone has more than one count but fewer than ten. The antigen is undetermined. Sequenced material: peripheral blood, taken from a patient treated with radiotherapy plus ipilimumab. The chain employs TRBV7-2 and TRBJ1-3; TRBD1 is a possible D gene (5 bases). This TCR came from a human donor with non-small cell lung cancer who had a complete response to radiotherapy plus ipilimumab. CDR3 sequence (DNA): TGTGCCAGCAGTCCACCCGGTGGGGCGAGCGGAAACACCATATATTTT. Its translation is CASSPPGGASGNTIYF.